This T cell receptor beta chain originates from a study of early T cells in non-severe SARS-CoV-2 infection. This clonotype was counted at least ten times. Individual cDNA molecules each received unique molecular identifiers attached to them. MiXCR, run by TCRdb on the 5' RACE reads, gives a single entry per CDR3 protein. The table lists about 36,000 distinct CDR3 sequences, 6.8% of them singletons. CDR3 size: 14 residues. With 1 base clipped from V and 9 bases from J, the junction kept 8 bases outside the gene matches. The germline V gene has CDR1 SGHDT and CDR2 YYEEEE. This receptor was taken from an adult who was a healthcare worker with PCR-confirmed SARS-CoV-2 infection or an uninfected control (not recorded which). Sequenced here: whole blood, sampled at baseline. The rearrangement joins TRBV5-6 to TRBJ1-1; 8 nucleotides align to TRBD1. The CDR3 loop reads CASSLLQGGPKAFF. CDR3 bases: TGTGCCAGCAGCTTGCTACAGGGGGGCCCGAAAGCTTTCTTT.